The entry below gives a single T cell receptor beta chain sequence along with its context. Its cognate antigen is unknown. These data are taken from a study of cytomegalovirus exposure and HLA in healthy donors. The PCR ran on 60 Vbeta and 13 Jbeta primers. The data were produced by immunoSEQ multiplex PCR, yet TCRdb's version contains in-frame clones alone and is incomplete. The sample has 140,000 to 150,000 clones; 80% are singletons. Trimming cost V 3 bases and J 0 bases, with 12 bases left between them. Per germline, CDR1 SEHNR and CDR2 FQNEAQ (reference sequence). The CDR3 consists of 16 residues. Points from the study as a whole: There was a cluster of highly shared sequence variants that was likely a sequencing artifact. The authors later found HLA-associated TCR beta chains more clonally expanded than equally common others. Several of the most significant clusters appeared, in a later analysis, to be linked to common viral pathogens.

The chain uses TRBV7-9 and TRBJ1-3; D possibly corresponds to TRBD1 (5 bases). This clonotype originated in a man aged 40-49 years in good health and CMV-seronegative. Sequenced input: PBMCs. CDR3 protein: CASSFRGTSSGNTIYF. DNA for the CDR3: TGTGCCAGCAGCTTCCGGGGGACTAGCTCTGGAAACACCATATATTTT.